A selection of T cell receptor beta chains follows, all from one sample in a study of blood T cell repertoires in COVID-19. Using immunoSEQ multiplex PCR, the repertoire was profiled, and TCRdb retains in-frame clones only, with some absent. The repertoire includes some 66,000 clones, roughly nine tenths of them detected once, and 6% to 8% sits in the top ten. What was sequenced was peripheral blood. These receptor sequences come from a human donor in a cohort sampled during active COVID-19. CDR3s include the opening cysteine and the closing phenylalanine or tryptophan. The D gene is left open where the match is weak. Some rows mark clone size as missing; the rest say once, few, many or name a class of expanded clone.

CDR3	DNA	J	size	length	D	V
CASSLPPSEQYF	TGTGCCAGCAGCCTTCCCCCCTCCGAGCAGTACTTC	TRBJ2-7	NA	12	NA	TRBV28
CASSQDTRGETQYF	TGTGCCAGCAGCCAAGATACCCGGGGAGAGACCCAGTACTTC	TRBJ2-5	NA	14	NA	TRBV3-1/TRBV3-2
CASSLSANEKLFF	TGTGCCAGCAGCTTATCCGCTAATGAAAAACTGTTTTTT	TRBJ1-4	NA	13	NA	TRBV7-2
CASSQGGGSYNEQFF	TGTGCCAGCAGCCAAGGGGGGGGTTCCTACAATGAGCAGTTCTTC	TRBJ2-1	NA	15	TRBD2	TRBV4-2
CASSLQPIGRGGGEQFF	TGCGCCAGCAGCTTGCAACCCATCGGGCGCGGGGGGGGTGAGCAGTTCTTC	TRBJ2-1	NA	17	TRBD2	TRBV5-1
CASSLAGWGINEQFF	TGTGCCAGCAGTCTAGCGGGATGGGGTATAAATGAGCAGTTCTTC	TRBJ2-1	NA	15	TRBD2	TRBV6-5
CARSEGQGEGNTIYF	TGTGCCAGAAGCGAGGGACAGGGCGAAGGAAACACCATATATTTT	TRBJ1-3	few	15	TRBD1	TRBV5-3
CASSRGGDEQYF	TGTGCCAGCAGCCGGGGGGGGGACGAGCAGTACTTC	TRBJ2-7	NA	12	TRBD2	TRBV6-5
CASSLRDSYEQYF	TGTGCCAGCAGCCTGCGGGACTCCTACGAGCAGTACTTC	TRBJ2-7	NA	13	NA	TRBV5-4
CASSRRGGNQPQHF	TGTGCCAGCAGCCGGAGAGGAGGCAATCAGCCCCAGCATTTT	TRBJ1-5	NA	14	NA	TRBV7-2
CASSEGLAGGNEQFF	TGTGCCAGCAGCGAAGGACTAGCGGGAGGCAATGAGCAGTTCTTC	TRBJ2-1	NA	15	TRBD2	TRBV5-4
CASSPITGDYNEQFF	TGTGCCAGCTCACCAATTACAGGGGACTACAATGAGCAGTTCTTC	TRBJ2-1	NA	15	TRBD1	TRBV18
CAGGREGLEGYTF	TGTGCCGGGGGGAGGGAGGGGCTGGAAGGCTACACCTTC	TRBJ1-2	NA	13	NA	TRBV6-6
CASSSLGTANEKLFF	TGTGCCAGCAGCAGCCTAGGGACAGCCAATGAAAAACTGTTTTTT	TRBJ1-4	NA	15	TRBD1	TRBV14
CASSLSQRASTDTQYF	TGTGCCAGCAGCTTGTCCCAGCGGGCAAGCACAGATACGCAGTATTTT	TRBJ2-3	NA	16	NA	TRBV5-4
CASSQDASETQYF	TGCGCCAGCAGCCAAGATGCGTCGGAGACCCAGTACTTC	TRBJ2-5	NA	13	NA	TRBV4-3
CASSFWQGAVGQPQHF	TGTGCCAGCAGTTTTTGGCAGGGGGCAGTGGGACAGCCCCAGCATTTT	TRBJ1-5	NA	16	TRBD1	TRBV27
CASSLGSGRSYNEQFF	TGTGCCAGCAGCTTAGGAAGCGGGAGGTCCTACAATGAGCAGTTCTTC	TRBJ2-1	NA	16	TRBD2	TRBV7-2
CASSGGSGVRADTQYF	TGCGCCAGCAGCGGGGGTAGCGGGGTGAGAGCAGATACGCAGTATTTT	TRBJ2-3	NA	16	TRBD2	TRBV5-1
CASSAGIDTGELFF	TGTGCCAGCTCAGCCGGGATCGACACCGGGGAGCTGTTTTTT	TRBJ2-2	NA	14	NA	TRBV18
CASSLTSAGKSYEQYF	TGTGCCAGTAGTCTGACCAGTGCGGGAAAATCCTACGAGCAGTACTTC	TRBJ2-7	NA	16	NA	TRBV19
CASSLAGVTDTQYF	TGTGCCAGCAGTTTAGCGGGGGTCACAGATACGCAGTATTTT	TRBJ2-3	NA	14	TRBD2	TRBV28
CASSIEGTDTQYF	TGTGCCAGCAGCATAGAGGGCACAGATACGCAGTATTTT	TRBJ2-3	once	13	NA	TRBV5-4
CASSPLGDNNEQFF	TGTGCCAGCAGCCCCTTAGGTGACAACAATGAGCAGTTCTTC	TRBJ2-1	NA	14	NA	TRBV7-3
CASSLDGNSPLHF	TGTGCCAGCAGCTTAGACGGTAATTCACCCCTCCACTTT	TRBJ1-6	NA	13	NA	TRBV7-9
CASTSTGGGYGYTF	TGTGCCAGTACCTCGACAGGGGGCGGCTATGGCTACACCTTC	TRBJ1-2	NA	14	TRBD1	TRBV19
CASSLGTDSYEQYF	TGCGCCAGCAGCTTGGGGACAGACTCCTACGAGCAGTACTTC	TRBJ2-7	NA	14	NA	TRBV5-1
CASSSNQGNSPLHF	TGTGCCAGCAGCTCGAACCAGGGTAATTCACCCCTCCACTTT	TRBJ1-6	NA	14	NA	TRBV9
CATSRGQGTYNEQFF	TGTGCCACCAGCAGGGGACAGGGGACCTACAATGAGCAGTTCTTC	TRBJ2-1	few	15	TRBD1	TRBV15
CASSQGGPEGETQYF	TGTGCCAGCAGTCAGGGGGGCCCGGAGGGAGAGACCCAGTACTTC	TRBJ2-5	NA	15	NA	TRBV2
CASSEGQAENNSPLHF	TGTGCCAGCAGTGAAGGGCAGGCCGAAAATAATTCACCCCTCCACTTT	TRBJ1-6	NA	16	NA	TRBV6-1
CASSQDFSAGGYTQYF	TGCGCCAGCAGCCAAGATTTCTCAGCGGGGGGGTATACGCAGTATTTT	TRBJ2-3	NA	16	TRBD2	TRBV4-3
CASSLGGTDTQYF	TGTGCCAGCAGCTTGGGAGGCACAGATACGCAGTATTTT	TRBJ2-3	NA	13	NA	TRBV7-9
CASSEAGTGEGYTF	TGTGCCAGCAGTGAAGCGGGGACAGGGGAAGGCTACACCTTC	TRBJ1-2	NA	14	TRBD1	TRBV2
CASSRDDRRTGELFF	TGCGCCAGCAGCCGGGATGACAGGCGCACCGGGGAGCTGTTTTTT	TRBJ2-2	NA	15	NA	TRBV4-3
CASSLSPVQINYGYTF	TGTGCCAGCAGCTTATCCCCCGTACAGATTAACTATGGCTACACCTTC	TRBJ1-2	NA	16	NA	TRBV7-9
CASSRATSFNEQFF	TGCGCCAGCAGCCGCGCGACTAGTTTCAATGAGCAGTTCTTC	TRBJ2-1	NA	14	NA	TRBV5-1
CASSTRGEREQYF	TGTGCCAGCAGCACACGGGGGGAACGGGAGCAGTACTTC	TRBJ2-7	NA	13	TRBD2	TRBV7-2
CASSFGQLNYGYTF	TGTGCCAGCAGCTTTGGACAACTTAACTATGGCTACACCTTC	TRBJ1-2	once	14	NA	TRBV7-8
CASSYRQGRTGELFF	TGCGCCAGCAGCTACCGACAGGGTCGAACCGGGGAGCTGTTTTTT	TRBJ2-2	few	15	TRBD1	TRBV5-1
CASSPAQTYGYTF	TGTGCCAGCTCACCAGCACAGACCTACGGCTACACCTTC	TRBJ1-2	NA	13	NA	TRBV18
CASSVGLAGDTQYF	TGTGCCAGCAGCGTAGGGCTAGCGGGAGATACGCAGTATTTT	TRBJ2-3	NA	14	TRBD2	TRBV9
CASSQRFAGPYEQYF	TGTGCCAGCAGCCAAAGATTCGCAGGGCCCTACGAGCAGTACTTC	TRBJ2-7	NA	15	NA	TRBV3-1/TRBV3-2
CASSFTGGGTYYGYTF	TGTGCCAGCAGTTTTACAGGGGGCGGGACGTACTATGGCTACACCTTC	TRBJ1-2	once	16	TRBD1	TRBV28
CASSLGGLNTGELFF	TGTGCCAGCAGCTTGGGCGGACTCAACACCGGGGAGCTGTTTTTT	TRBJ2-2	NA	15	NA	TRBV5-4
CASSQGGGRVNYGYTF	TGTGCCAGCAGCCAAGGAGGGGGCAGGGTGAACTATGGCTACACCTTC	TRBJ1-2	NA	16	TRBD1	TRBV14
CASSPGTLASRQTQYF	TGTGCCAGCAGCCCCGGGACTCTAGCTTCCCGTCAGACCCAGTACTTC	TRBJ2-5	NA	16	NA	TRBV5-4
CASSWDRNTEAFF	TGTGCCAGCAGCTGGGACAGGAACACTGAAGCTTTCTTT	TRBJ1-1	NA	13	TRBD1	TRBV11-3
CASSEARTSGSPARETQYF	TGTGCCAGCAGTGAAGCAAGGACTAGCGGGAGCCCAGCCAGGGAGACCCAGTACTTC	TRBJ2-5	NA	19	TRBD2	TRBV6-1
CASSRGLEETQYF	TGTGCTAGCAGCCGGGGACTAGAGGAGACCCAGTACTTC	TRBJ2-5	NA	13	TRBD2	TRBV7-7
CASSIALAGETYEQYF	TGTGCCAGTAGTATAGCTCTAGCGGGGGAAACCTACGAGCAGTACTTC	TRBJ2-7	NA	16	TRBD2	TRBV19